This TCR beta chain emerged from a study of shared clonotypes between healthy human individuals. Some clones are missing from TCRdb's copy, which holds only in-frame ones; the method was immunoSEQ multiplex PCR. The data hold some 2,400,000 clones, with almost 96% observed a single time. Researchers partitioned CD4+ cells into CD45RA+ naive and CD45RA-negative memory subsets. V dropped 5 bases and J dropped 5; count of bases not matched to a gene: 9. The CDR3 is 15 amino acids. Germline V gene lookup returns CDR1 LNHDA and CDR2 SQIVND (reference sequence). The rearrangement joins TRBV19 to TRBJ2-7; 10 positions agree with TRBD2. Sequencing was done on a sample of naive CD4+ T cells sorted from blood. The subset: CD45RA+ positively selected. This clonotype was sampled from a young man in good health. CDR3 in amino acids: CASSLRSGRANEQYF. CDR3 sequence (DNA): TGTGCCAGTAGTCTAAGAAGCGGGAGGGCAAACGAGCAGTACTTC.